This entry lists 32 T cell receptor beta chains sequenced from one sample in a study of blood T cell repertoires in COVID-19 (dated by TCRdb to between 2020 and 2021). The method was the immunoSEQ multiplex PCR assay. As stored in TCRdb, this immuneACCESS dataset retains in-frame rearrangements with V and J assigned. A fraction of the clones does not appear; measured against another copy, unresolved V genes explain less than half of the discrepancy, and the remainder lacks a known reason. This sample lists about 43,000 clones; about four fifths were detected once. In total, the top ten clones hold approximately 2.5% of the sample. Specimen: peripheral blood. The receptors stem from a woman aged 55 to 70 with acute or convalescent COVID-19.

This clone came up a few times. This chain joins TRBV29-1 and TRBJ1-3; TRBD1 is a possible D gene (5 bases). CDR1 SQVTM and CDR2 ANQGSEA come from the germline V gene. The CDR3 has 15 amino acids. V was cut by 4 bases and J by 2 bases, with 15 bases left in between. The CDR3 is CSVVDGGMAGNTIYF. The CDR3 DNA reads as TGCAGCGTTGTAGATGGGGGGATGGCTGGAAACACCATATATTTT.

The chain has TRBV7-8 and TRBJ1-2, with 8 bases lining up with TRBD1. J was trimmed by 8 bases and V by 1 base; bases with no gene match: 12. This CDR3 is built from 16 residues. Germline CDR1 is SGHVS and CDR2 is FQNEAQ. The CDR3 sequence is CASSLGDRRRGEGYTF. The CDR3 coding sequence is TGTGCCAGCAGCTTAGGGGACAGGAGGCGTGGGGAGGGCTACACCTTC. Full variable domain (missing parts from reference TRBV7-8 and TRBJ1-2): GAGVSQSPRYKVAKRGQDVALRCDPISGHVSLFWYQQALGQGPEFLTYFQNEAQLDKSGLPSDRFFAERPEGSVSTLKIQRTQQEDSAVYLCASSLGDRRRGEGYTFGSGTRLTVV.

The genes are TRBV5-6 and TRBJ1-4; 9 bases are shared with TRBD1. CDR1 and CDR2 (germline): SGHDT, YYEEEE. The CDR3 runs 16 residues. V lost 3 bases, J lost 8 bases, and 11 bases stayed unmatched. The CDR3 loop reads CASSSLPDRGGEKLFF. DNA of the CDR3: TGTGCCAGCAGCTCCCTTCCGGACAGGGGAGGGGAAAAACTGTTTTTT.

The J gene is TRBJ2-3, the V gene TRBV6-6; perhaps TRBD1 as D (6 bases). This CDR3 is 15 amino acids long. The germline V gene has CDR1 MNHNY and CDR2 SVGAGI (reference sequence). V gave up 8 bases and J gave up 6 bases, with 21 bases separating them. The CDR3 region has the DNA TGTGCCAGCGGTACCAACTTGGACAGACGGGATACGCAGTATTTT. It is translated as CASGTNLDRRDTQYF.

The genes are TRBV20-1 and TRBJ1-1, with D possibly TRBD1 on 6 matching bases. From germline, CDR1 is DFQATT and CDR2 SNEGSKA (reference sequence). The CDR3 sequence is 11 residues long. Deletions cut 6 bases from V and 7 bases from J, with 12 bases between. The CDR3 DNA sequence: TGCAGTGCGGCTGGGGGCAGTGAAGCTTTCTTT. Its translation is CSAAGGSEAFF.

This sequence joins TRBV4-1 and TRBJ1-1; D is undetermined. Looked up from germline, CDR1 is MGHRA and CDR2 is YSYEKL. The germline V and J ends were trimmed by 4 bases and 5 bases, with 11 bases remaining between them. The CDR3 covers 13 residues. In DNA, the CDR3 is TGCGCCAGCAGCCTCCCGACTGGGACTGAAGCTTTCTTT. Translating it yields CASSLPTGTEAFF.

The rearrangement uses TRBV7-9 and TRBJ1-1; possible D gene TRBD1, 6 bases. Trimming left V 2 bases short and J 4 bases short, with 11 bases between. The CDR3 covers 14 residues. Germline CDR1 reads SEHNR; CDR2 reads FQNEAQ (reference sequence). In DNA form, the CDR3 reads TGTGCCAGCAGCTTATCCACAGGGTTCACTGAAGCTTTCTTT. It is translated as CASSLSTGFTEAFF.

This sequence joins TRBV3-1 (or the pseudogene TRBV3-2) and TRBJ2-2; TRBD1 agrees at 9 bases. CDR3 size: 15 residues. J gave up 3 bases and V 6 bases, and 5 bases lay outside the gene matches. Germline V gene data show CDR1 as LGHDT and CDR2 as YNNKEL (reference sequence). The CDR3, as DNA: TGTGCCAGCAGAGCGACAGGGGGGCACACCGGGGAGCTGTTTTTT. It specifies CASRATGGHTGELFF.

The V call is TRBV10-3, the J call TRBJ1-5; tentative D call: TRBD1 (6 bases). V shed 5 bases and J shed 6 bases, with 11 bases lying between them. The CDR3 is 13 residues long. The germline CDR1 and CDR2 sequences are ENHRY and SYGVKD. In DNA, the CDR3 is TGTGCCATCAGTCCAGGGGTTGGTCAGCCCCAGCATTTT. Its protein product is CAISPGVGQPQHF.

This chain uses TRBV10-3 with TRBJ1-5; 7 nucleotides line up with TRBD1. Germline V gene sequence: CDR1 ENHRY, CDR2 SYGVKD. This CDR3 is built from 13 residues. J lost 0 bases, V lost 10 bases, and 3 bases had no gene match. The CDR3 loop is CATRDSSNQPQHF. CDR3 DNA sequence: TGTGCCACCCGGGACAGTAGCAATCAGCCCCAGCATTTT.

The chain recombines TRBV3-1 (or the pseudogene TRBV3-2) with TRBJ2-7; 9 nucleotides line up with TRBD2. The CDR3 is 15 residues long. The trim removed 1 base at V and 9 bases at J, leaving 10 bases unmatched. Looked up from germline, CDR1 is LGHDT and CDR2 is YNNKEL (reference sequence). The CDR3 coding sequence is TGTGCCAGCAGCCAAGGTAGCGGGAGAGTCGCGAGGCAGTACTTC. It specifies CASSQGSGRVARQYF.

The genes are TRBV6-1 and TRBJ2-5; perhaps TRBD1 as D (6 bases). Trimming stripped 5 bases from V and 1 base from J, with 8 bases between. Germline V gene sequence: CDR1 MNHNS, CDR2 SASEGT. This CDR3 is 13 amino acids long. CDR3 in DNA: TGTGCCAGCAGTTGGACAGCCCAAGAGACCCAGTACTTC. It is translated as CASSWTAQETQYF.

V is TRBV29-1 and J is TRBJ2-7, with 10 bases fitting TRBD2. Per germline, CDR1 SQVTM and CDR2 ANQGSEA. This CDR3 contains 14 residues. The ends lost 3 bases at V and 5 bases at J; junction bases unmatched: 7. The CDR3 is CSVDLAGGSNEQYF. The CDR3 DNA reads TGCAGCGTTGACTTAGCGGGAGGTTCTAACGAGCAGTACTTC.

The V gene is TRBV3-1 (or the pseudogene TRBV3-2), the J gene TRBJ2-1; D ambiguous. Germline CDR1 and CDR2: LGHDT and YNNKEL (reference sequence). CDR3 size: 13 residues. The V gene lost 4 bases and the J gene lost 8 bases, with 12 bases spanning the gap. The CDR3 bases are TGTGCCAGCAGCCCCCCTCTTTCTGATGAGCAGTTCTTC. This codes for CASSPPLSDEQFF.

This clone was observed a handful of times. The V and J genes are TRBV4-1 and TRBJ1-2; the D gene is possibly TRBD1 (6 bases). This CDR3 is built from 14 residues. The germline CDR1 and CDR2 sequences are MGHRA and YSYEKL. Trimming stripped 2 bases from V and 2 bases from J, with 9 bases between. This CDR3 reads CASSQPDRNYGYTF. The CDR3 coding sequence is TGCGCCAGCAGCCAACCTGACAGGAACTATGGCTACACCTTC.

This chain joins TRBV5-6 and TRBJ1-3; unclear D gene. Germline CDR1 reads SGHDT; CDR2 reads YYEEEE. Deletions cut 0 bases from V and 3 bases from J, with 10 bases between. The CDR3 loop spans 15 amino acids. In DNA form, the CDR3 reads TGTGCCAGCAGCTTGGCCGGGGTAGGTGGAAACACCATATATTTT. The encoded protein is CASSLAGVGGNTIYF.

This chain uses TRBV10-3 with TRBJ1-2; D gene uncertain. The CDR3 contains 14 residues. Germline CDR1 and CDR2: ENHRY and SYGVKD. With 1 base removed from V and 8 bases from J, the gap between germline ends came to 14 bases. The CDR3 sequence: CAISELGRESGYTF. The DNA of the CDR3 is TGTGCCATCAGTGAGTTAGGACGGGAGTCGGGCTACACCTTC.

The V call is TRBV11-2, the J call TRBJ2-7; perhaps TRBD2 as D (5 bases). Germline V lookup: CDR1 SGHAT, CDR2 FQNNGV. Trimming took 3 bases from V and 1 from J, leaving 13 bases between them. The CDR3 runs 15 residues. The CDR3 loop reads CASSLIGGLSYEQYF. CDR3 nucleotide sequence: TGTGCCAGCAGCTTGATCGGCGGGCTTTCCTACGAGCAGTACTTC.

This sequence joins TRBV6-4 and TRBJ2-1, with D tentatively TRBD2 (6 bases). The germline V and J ends were trimmed by 2 bases and 9 bases, with 8 bases remaining between them. The CDR3 consists of 12 residues. From germline, CDR1 is MRHNA and CDR2 SNTAGT. CDR3 sequence (DNA): TGTGCCAGCAGTGACATCGGGGGTGAGCAGTTCTTC. Protein: CASSDIGGEQFF.

This chain links TRBV4-2 with TRBJ2-5; TRBD2 matches 13 bases. The germline gives CDR1 LGHNA, CDR2 YNFKEQ. The V gene end was trimmed by 1 base and the J gene end by 5 bases; junction bases not matched to a gene: 7. The CDR3 is made up of 17 amino acids. CDR3 protein: CASSQGLAGGPGETQYF. The DNA of the CDR3 is TGTGCCAGCAGCCAAGGACTAGCGGGGGGCCCGGGGGAGACCCAGTACTTC.

The chain uses TRBV25-1 and TRBJ1-1, with 7 bases fitting TRBD1. The CDR3 consists of 18 residues. V shed 5 bases and J 6 bases; nucleotides not matched to a gene: 21. Germline V gene data show CDR1 as MGHDK and CDR2 as SYGVNS. The CDR3: CASSKSLSRQGIDAEAFF. DNA for the CDR3: TGTGCCAGCAGTAAATCGCTCAGCCGACAGGGTATCGACGCTGAAGCTTTCTTT.

The chain combines TRBV19 with TRBJ1-3; perhaps TRBD1 as D (6 bases). V was shortened by 5 bases and J by 0 bases, with 17 bases between the two germline ends. There are 17 residues in the CDR3. Germline V gives CDR1 LNHDA, CDR2 SQIVND (reference sequence). The DNA of the CDR3 is TGTGCCAGTAGTGGCCTGAACAGGGAACCCTCTGGAAACACCATATATTTT. This gives the protein CASSGLNREPSGNTIYF.

This chain connects TRBV27 to TRBJ1-5; 9 bases align to TRBD1. Looked up from germline, CDR1 is MNHEY and CDR2 is SMNVEV (reference sequence). With V trimmed by 6 bases and J by 2 bases, 5 bases remained unmatched. This CDR3 is 15 amino acids long. CDR3 in amino acids: CASRNTGGGNQPQHF. The CDR3 DNA is TGTGCCAGCAGGAACACAGGGGGCGGCAATCAGCCCCAGCATTTT.

In this sample, this clone turned up once. V and J are TRBV5-1 and TRBJ1-2; 7 bases are a match to TRBD1. This CDR3 is built from 14 residues. Germline V gene sequence: CDR1 SGHRS, CDR2 YFSETQ. With V trimmed by 0 bases and J by 8 bases, 7 bases remained unmatched. CDR3 residues: CASSLDRGVSGYTF. The CDR3 nucleotides read TGCGCCAGCAGCTTGGACAGGGGTGTTTCCGGCTACACCTTC.

This CDR3 is CASSLPSGSASAEQYF. The CDR3 bases are TGTGCCAGCAGCTTACCTAGCGGGTCCGCCTCAGCGGAGCAGTACTTC. The gene calls are TRBV7-2 and TRBJ2-7, with 8 positions matching TRBD2. V trimming: 2 bases; J trimming: 7 bases; junction bases outside the gene matches: 13. This CDR3 comprises 16 residues. Germline V lookup: CDR1 SGHTA, CDR2 FQGNSA. Full variable domain (remainder filled in from reference TRBV7-2 and TRBJ2-7): GAGVSQSPSNKVTEKGKDVELRCDPISGHTALYWYRQSLGQGLEFLIYFQGNSAPDKSGLPSDRFSAERTGGSVSTLTIQRTQQEDSAVYLCASSLPSGSASAEQYFGPGTRLTVT.

This chain connects TRBV18 to TRBJ2-7; D is possibly TRBD1 (6 bases). The CDR3 is 16 residues long. The V gene lost 6 bases and the J gene lost 4 bases, with 22 bases spanning the gap. Germline CDR1 reads KGHSH; CDR2 reads LQKENI. This chain's CDR3 is CASSPDSRTAKYEQYF. The CDR3 DNA follows: TGTGCCAGCTCGCCAGACTCCCGGACAGCTAAATACGAGCAGTACTTC. The complete variable domain, with remaining parts taken from reference TRBV18 and TRBJ2-7, reads NAGVMQNPRHLVRRRGQEARLRCSPMKGHSHVYWYRQLPEEGLKFMVYLQKENIIDESGMPKERFSAEFPKEGPSILRIQQVVRGDSAAYFCASSPDSRTAKYEQYFGPGTRLTVT.

The table lists this clone with a few counts. This chain connects TRBV30 to TRBJ1-5, with TRBD1 matching 7 bases. Unmatched junction bases numbered 5, after V lost 3 bases and J lost 3 bases. The germline gives CDR1 GTSNPN, CDR2 SVGIG (reference sequence). CDR3 length equals 14 residues. CDR3 sequence: CAWSMDRYNQPQHF. Here the CDR3 DNA reads TGTGCCTGGAGCATGGACAGGTACAATCAGCCCCAGCATTTT.

The CDR3, as DNA: TGTGCCAGTAACCCCGTGGGGGGTTCGGGCAATCAGCCCCAGCATTTT. Translating gives CASNPVGGSGNQPQHF. V is TRBV19 and J is TRBJ1-5; TRBD1 might be the D (5 bases). The CDR3 loop spans 16 amino acids. Germline V gene lookup returns CDR1 LNHDA and CDR2 SQIVND (reference sequence). The V gene lost 7 bases and the J gene lost 2 bases, with 18 bases spanning the gap.

The CDR3 sequence: CASSRYPGGDTNNEQFF. For the CDR3, the DNA is TGTGCCAGCAGTCGTTACCCCGGGGGGGATACGAACAATGAGCAGTTCTTC. The V and J genes are TRBV6-4 and TRBJ2-1; 8 bases are a match to TRBD2. CDR1 MRHNA and CDR2 SNTAGT come from the germline V gene. V lost 5 bases, J lost 5 bases, and 14 bases stayed unmatched. The CDR3 extends over 17 amino acids.

This clone was observed a few times. The chain couples TRBV7-2 to TRBJ2-2; D unresolved. V lost 1 base, J lost 1 base, and 7 bases lay in between. CDR3 length: 15 residues. Germline CDR1 SGHTA, CDR2 FQGNSA. The CDR3 nucleotides are TGTGCCAGCAGCTTAGTGTCCGGGAACACCGGGGAGCTGTTTTTT. This codes for CASSLVSGNTGELFF.

V gene TRBV11-2 combines with J gene TRBJ1-2; 11 nucleotides align to TRBD1. CDR3 size: 18 residues. The junction had 14 bases not matched to a gene; V was cut back by 4 bases and J by 4 bases. Germline V gene sequence: CDR1 SGHAT, CDR2 FQNNGV. DNA of the CDR3: TGTGCCAGCAGCTCTCACTTAGGACAGGGGGCGCGGAGCTATGGCTACACCTTC. Its protein product is CASSSHLGQGARSYGYTF. Supplemented by reference TRBV11-2 and TRBJ1-2, the full variable domain reads EAGVAQSPRYKIIEKRQSVAFWCNPISGHATLYWYQQILGQGPKLLIQFQNNGVVDDSQLPKDRFSAERLKGVDSTLKIQPAKLEDSAVYLCASSSHLGQGARSYGYTFGSGTRLTVV.

V and J are TRBV18 and TRBJ1-2; D unresolved. The CDR3 length is 14 residues. The ends were cut back, 2 bases at V and 1 base at J, with 8 bases in the middle. CDR1 and CDR2 (germline): KGHSH, LQKENI. The CDR3 bases are TGTGCCAGCTCACCAGAAGGAGATAACTATGGCTACACCTTC. Translation: CASSPEGDNYGYTF.